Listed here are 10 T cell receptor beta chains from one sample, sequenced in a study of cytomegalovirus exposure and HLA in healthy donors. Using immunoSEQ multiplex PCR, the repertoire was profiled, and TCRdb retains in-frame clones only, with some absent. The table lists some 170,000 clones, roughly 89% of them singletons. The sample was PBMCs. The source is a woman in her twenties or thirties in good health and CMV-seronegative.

The CDR3 spells CASSSGYNYGYTF. CDR3 in DNA: TGTGCCAGCTCAAGCGGCTATAACTATGGCTACACCTTC. The chain employs TRBV6-5 and TRBJ1-2; D not certain. The CDR3 is made up of 13 amino acids. Trimming removed 8 bases at V and 1 base at J, with 11 bases between. Germline assignment: CDR1 MNHEY and CDR2 SVGAGI.

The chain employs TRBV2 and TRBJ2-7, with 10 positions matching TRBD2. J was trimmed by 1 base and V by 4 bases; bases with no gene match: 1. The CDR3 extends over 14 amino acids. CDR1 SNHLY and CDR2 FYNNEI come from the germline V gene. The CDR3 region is CASSASGGSYEQYF. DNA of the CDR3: TGTGCCAGCAGTGCTAGCGGGGGTTCCTACGAGCAGTACTTC.

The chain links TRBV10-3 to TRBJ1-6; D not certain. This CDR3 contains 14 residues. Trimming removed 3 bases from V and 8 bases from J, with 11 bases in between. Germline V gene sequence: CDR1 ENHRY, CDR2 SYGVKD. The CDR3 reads CAISESPFDSPLHF. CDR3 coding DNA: TGTGCCATCAGTGAAAGCCCTTTCGATTCACCCCTCCACTTT.

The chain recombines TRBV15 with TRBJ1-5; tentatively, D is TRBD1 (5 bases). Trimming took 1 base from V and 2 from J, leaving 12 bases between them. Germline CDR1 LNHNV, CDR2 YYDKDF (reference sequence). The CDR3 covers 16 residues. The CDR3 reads CATSRAWGEGNQPQHF. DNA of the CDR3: TGTGCCACCAGCAGAGCTTGGGGGGAGGGCAATCAGCCCCAGCATTTT. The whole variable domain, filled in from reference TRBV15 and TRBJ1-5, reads DAMVIQNPRYQVTQFGKPVTLSCSQTLNHNVMYWYQQKSSQAPKLLFHYYDKDFNNEADTPDNFQSRRPNTSFCFLDIRSPGLGDTAMYLCATSRAWGEGNQPQHFGDGTRLSIL.

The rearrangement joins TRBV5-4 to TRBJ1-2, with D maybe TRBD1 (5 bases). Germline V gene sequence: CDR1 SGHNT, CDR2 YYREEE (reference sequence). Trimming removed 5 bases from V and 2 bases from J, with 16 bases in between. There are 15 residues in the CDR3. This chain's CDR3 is CASRGDWDSNYGYTF. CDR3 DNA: TGTGCCAGCAGGGGGGACTGGGACTCAAACTATGGCTACACCTTC.

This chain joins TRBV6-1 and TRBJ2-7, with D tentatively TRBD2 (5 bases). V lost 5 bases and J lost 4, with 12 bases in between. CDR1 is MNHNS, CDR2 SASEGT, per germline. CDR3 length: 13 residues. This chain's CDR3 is CASSSFRDYEQYF. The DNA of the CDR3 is TGTGCCAGCAGTTCCTTCCGGGATTACGAGCAGTACTTC.

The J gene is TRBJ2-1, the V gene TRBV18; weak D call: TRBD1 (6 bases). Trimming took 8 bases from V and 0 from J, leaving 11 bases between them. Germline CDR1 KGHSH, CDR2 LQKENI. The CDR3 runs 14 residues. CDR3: CASATGNSYNEQFF. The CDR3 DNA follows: TGTGCCAGCGCCACAGGGAACTCCTACAATGAGCAGTTCTTC.

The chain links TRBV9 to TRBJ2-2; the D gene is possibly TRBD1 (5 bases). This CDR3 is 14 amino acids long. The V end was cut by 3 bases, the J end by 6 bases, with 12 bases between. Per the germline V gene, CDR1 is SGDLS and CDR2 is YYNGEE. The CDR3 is CASSAAQGSGELFF. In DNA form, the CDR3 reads TGTGCCAGCAGCGCAGCCCAGGGTTCCGGGGAGCTGTTTTTT.

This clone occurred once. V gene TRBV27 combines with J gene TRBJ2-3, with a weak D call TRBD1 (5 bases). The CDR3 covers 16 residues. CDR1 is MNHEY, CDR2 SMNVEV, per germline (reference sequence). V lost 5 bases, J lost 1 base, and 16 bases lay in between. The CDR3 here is CASSLSQGGGTDTQYF. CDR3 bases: TGTGCCAGCAGTCTAAGTCAGGGTGGCGGCACAGATACGCAGTATTTT.

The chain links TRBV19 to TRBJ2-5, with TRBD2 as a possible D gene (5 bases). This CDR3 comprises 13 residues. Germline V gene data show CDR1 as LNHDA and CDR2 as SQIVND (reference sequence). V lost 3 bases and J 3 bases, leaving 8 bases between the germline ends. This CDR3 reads CASSIIGEETQYF. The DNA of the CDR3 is TGTGCCAGTAGTATCATCGGGGAAGAGACCCAGTACTTC. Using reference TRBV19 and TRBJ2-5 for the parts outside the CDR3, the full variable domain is DGGITQSPKYLFRKEGQNVTLSCEQNLNHDAMYWYRQDPGQGLRLIYYSQIVNDFQKGDIAEGYSVSREKKESFPLTVTSAQKNPTAFYLCASSIIGEETQYFGPGTRLLVL.